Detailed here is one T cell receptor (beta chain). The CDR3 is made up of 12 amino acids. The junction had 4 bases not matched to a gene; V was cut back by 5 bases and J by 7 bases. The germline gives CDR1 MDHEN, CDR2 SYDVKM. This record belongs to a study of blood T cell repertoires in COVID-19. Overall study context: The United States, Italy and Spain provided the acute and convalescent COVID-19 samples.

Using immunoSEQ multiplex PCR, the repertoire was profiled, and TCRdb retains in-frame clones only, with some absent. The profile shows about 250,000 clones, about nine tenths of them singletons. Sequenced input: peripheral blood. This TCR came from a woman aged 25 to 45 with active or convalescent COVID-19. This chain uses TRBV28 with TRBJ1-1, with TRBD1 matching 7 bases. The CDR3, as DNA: TGTGCCAGCAGTCTTAACAGGGGTGAAGCTTTCTTT. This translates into CASSLNRGEAFF. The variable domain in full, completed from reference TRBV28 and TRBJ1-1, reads DVKVTQSSRYLVKRTGEKVFLECVQDMDHENMFWYRQDPGLGLRLIYFSYDVKMKEKGDIPEGYSVSREKKERFSLILESASTNQTSMYLCASSLNRGEAFFGQGTRLTVV.